This entry features one T cell receptor (beta chain) sequence. The data stem from a study of blood T cell repertoires in COVID-19. On the study more broadly: Material from acute and convalescent COVID-19 was sourced from the United States, Italy and Spain. T cells, B-cell-depleted T cells, or PBMCs provided the cDNA or gDNA that served as material.

Study processing details: Scientists estimated how many nucleated cells there were by amplifying reference gene primers. The assay was immunoSEQ multiplex PCR, and TCRdb's table has in-frame clones only and misses some. V and J calls and clone size follow that table, whereas D and trimming were derived from the DNA. The repertoire holds roughly 200,000 clones, approximately 84% seen once, with about 5% in the top ten. The source of this sequence is a woman older than 75 with acute or convalescent COVID-19. The sequencing sample was made of peripheral blood.

The CDR3 DNA reads as TGCGCCAGCAGCTTGGGTAGCGGGAAAGAGACCCAGTACTTC. Amino acid sequence: CASSLGSGKETQYF. V and J are TRBV5-1 and TRBJ2-5; TRBD2 matches 8 bases. The CDR3 sequence is 14 residues long. Germline CDR1 reads SGHRS; CDR2 reads YFSETQ. Trimming at V came to 0 bases and at J to 3 bases, leaving 1 base not matched to a gene.